The 2 T cell receptor beta chains below come from one sample, sequenced in a study of blood T cell repertoires in COVID-19. Here immunoSEQ multiplex PCR was the method, and the copy in TCRdb shows in-frame clones only, minus some. Among about 260,000 clones listed, more than 85% were seen once. The specimen was peripheral blood. These receptors were obtained from a person aged 18 to 30 with COVID-19, enrolled during active disease.

This chain uses TRBV10-2 with TRBJ1-1, with a tentative D call TRBD1 (5 bases). CDR3 length equals 13 residues. Germline CDR1 WSHSY, CDR2 SAAADI. The V end was cut by 6 bases, the J end by 6 bases, with 14 bases between. The CDR3 protein is CASRGGPYPEAFF. Written as DNA, the CDR3 is TGCGCCAGCAGGGGGGGTCCGTACCCTGAAGCTTTCTTT.

The chain recombines TRBV5-1 with TRBJ2-3; 9 positions agree with TRBD1. Germline-derived CDR1 and CDR2 are SGHRS and YFSETQ. J was trimmed by 4 bases and V by 5 bases; bases with no gene match: 8. The CDR3 loop spans 15 amino acids. CDR3 amino acids: CASRDGQGSADTQYF. Here the CDR3 DNA reads TGCGCCAGCAGGGACGGACAGGGGTCTGCAGATACGCAGTATTTT.